Sequencing of this T cell receptor beta chain was carried out in a study of blood T cell repertoires in COVID-19. Study as a whole: COVID-19 samples from acute and convalescent phases originated in the United States, Italy and Spain.

How the authors handled the data: Amplification of reference gene primers was used by the study to estimate nucleated cell counts. Sequencing was performed with immunoSEQ multiplex PCR; in TCRdb, only in-frame clones are kept and a portion is missing. That table supplies the V and J calls and clone size; D and trimming were determined from the DNA. The profile shows a few hundred thousand clones, approximately 80% of them singletons. V dropped 1 base and J dropped 6 bases, with 9 bases sitting between them. Germline assignment: CDR1 PRHDT and CDR2 FYEKMQ (reference sequence). The CDR3 has 14 residues.

This receptor was taken from a woman between 35 and 50 years old who had recovered from COVID-19. This chain links TRBV13 with TRBJ2-2, with unresolved D. Material: peripheral blood. The CDR3 sequence is CASSLEATAGELFF. The CDR3 DNA follows: TGTGCCAGCAGCTTAGAAGCAACCGCCGGGGAGCTGTTTTTT.